The rows below give T cell receptor beta chains drawn from one sample of a study of response to subunit inactivated influenza vaccine. Each CDR3 protein gets one entry after TCRdb re-called the RT-PCR reads with MiXCR. The sample has some 800,000 distinct CDR3 sequences, less than 25% seen once. Material: PBMCs from blood, obtained approximately 5 days after vaccination. These receptors were obtained from a man in his forties or fifties who received an inactivated influenza vaccine. CDR3s include the opening cysteine and the closing phenylalanine or tryptophan. D genes are given only for firm matches. A row's size may be missing; if present it is once, few, many or a size class.

TRBJ2-7,TRBV20-1,-,many,CSATPPGHSEEQYF,TGCAGTGCAACCCCCCCGGGACATTCCGAAGAGCAGTACTTC
TRBJ2-3,TRBV18,TRBD1,-,CASSPRWTGGGTDTQYF,TGTGCCAGCTCACCACGTTGGACAGGGGGCGGAACAGATACGCAGTATTTT
TRBJ2-5,TRBV12-3/TRBV12-4,TRBD2,-,CASSFYREGKETQYF,TGTGCCAGCAGTTTTTATCGGGAGGGGAAAGAGACCCAGTACTTC
TRBJ2-2,TRBV20-1,TRBD2,-,CSTSGSLYTGELFF,TGCAGTACAAGCGGGAGCCTGTACACCGGGGAGCTGTTTTTT
TRBJ2-7,TRBV7-2,TRBD2,-,CASSFSAGTYEQYF,TGTGCCAGCAGCTTTTCAGCGGGAACATACGAGCAGTACTTC
TRBJ2-7,TRBV29-1,TRBD1,-,CSAMGQGRNEQYF,TGCAGCGCAATGGGACAGGGACGCAACGAGCAGTACTTC
TRBJ2-5,TRBV18,-,-,CASSPPGTQETQYF,TGTGCCAGCTCACCGCCAGGAACGCAAGAGACCCAGTACTTC
TRBJ2-7,TRBV28,-,-,CASSFQPGGEQYF,TGTGCCAGCAGTTTCCAGCCCGGAGGGGAGCAGTACTTC
TRBJ2-2,TRBV20-1,TRBD1,-,CSAISGTGGAGELFF,TGCAGTGCCATTTCCGGGACAGGGGGCGCCGGGGAGCTGTTTTTT
TRBJ2-1,TRBV6-5,-,many,CASSYFWRGGYNEQFF,TGTGCCAGCAGTTATTTTTGGAGGGGTGGATACAATGAGCAGTTCTTC
TRBJ2-7,TRBV4-2,-,-,CASSQGRRAYEQYF,TGTGCCAGCAGCCAAGGACGCCGGGCCTACGAGCAGTACTTC
TRBJ2-2,TRBV2,-,many,CASRGMPGELFF,TGTGCCAGCAGGGGGATGCCCGGGGAGCTGTTTTTT
TRBJ2-7,TRBV4-3,TRBD1,many,CASSEWTGWEQYF,TGCGCCAGCAGCGAGTGGACAGGGTGGGAGCAGTACTTC
TRBJ2-5,TRBV4-1,TRBD1,-,CASSQPGGTKTQYF,TGCGCCAGCAGCCAGCCAGGGGGCACGAAGACCCAGTACTTC
TRBJ1-1,TRBV7-3,-,-,CASSPSGHGEAFF,TGTGCCAGCAGCCCAAGCGGGCACGGTGAGGCTTTCTTT
TRBJ2-3,TRBV27,TRBD2,-,CASSPNPRGSTDTQYF,TGTGCCAGCAGTCCTAACCCGCGGGGGAGCACAGATACGCAGTATTTT
TRBJ1-4,TRBV12-3/TRBV12-4,-,-,CASSFDSATNEKLFF,TGTGCCAGCAGTTTCGACAGTGCAACTAATGAAAAACTGTTTTTT
TRBJ2-7,TRBV10-3,-,-,CAISTGDEQYF,TGTGCCATCAGTACAGGAGACGAGCAGTACTTC
TRBJ1-2,TRBV5-1,TRBD1,-,CASSGGDRANYGYTF,TGCGCCAGCAGCGGGGGGGACAGAGCTAACTATGGCTACACCTTC
TRBJ2-3,TRBV4-1,-,-,CASSSYDSPTDTQYF,TGCGCCAGCAGCTCCTATGACAGCCCCACAGATACGCAGTATTTT
TRBJ2-7,TRBV20-1,-,few,CSAGRQTPGQYF,TGCAGTGCGGGACGACAGACCCCAGGGCAGTACTTC
TRBJ2-7,TRBV9,TRBD2,-,CASSVDGRAAEQYF,TGTGCCAGCAGCGTAGACGGGAGGGCCGCCGAGCAGTACTTC
TRBJ2-7,TRBV10-3,-,few,CAISEQTDEQYF,TGTGCCATCAGTGAGCAGACAGACGAGCAGTACTTC
TRBJ2-7,TRBV10-3,-,many,CAISGSRSYEQYF,TGTGCCATCAGTGGTTCACGAAGCTACGAGCAGTACTTC
TRBJ2-6,TRBV6-2/TRBV6-3,TRBD1,-,CASSWGQGFGANVLTF,TGTGCCAGCAGTTGGGGACAGGGGTTTGGGGCCAACGTCCTGACTTTC
TRBJ2-7,TRBV6-1,-,-,CASSDPGVGYEQYF,TGTGCCAGCAGTGATCCTGGGGTTGGCTACGAGCAGTACTTC
TRBJ2-6,TRBV20-1,-,-,CSARPQGHSGANVLTF,TGCAGTGCTAGACCGCAGGGACACTCTGGGGCCAACGTCCTGACTTTC
TRBJ2-5,TRBV12-3/TRBV12-4,-,-,CASSQTVYQETQYF,TGTGCCAGCAGCCAGACCGTATACCAAGAGACCCAGTACTTC
TRBJ2-4,TRBV6-2/TRBV6-3,-,few,CASSQNRAPREYF,TGTGCCAGCAGTCAAAACAGGGCCCCTCGGGAGTACTTC
TRBJ2-7,TRBV12-3/TRBV12-4,-,many,CASSLGGFESTQYF,TGTGCCAGCAGTCTAGGGGGGTTTGAGTCTACGCAGTACTTC
TRBJ1-1,TRBV5-1,TRBD1,-,CASSWGTELMNTEAFF,TGCGCCAGCAGTTGGGGGACAGAACTTATGAACACTGAAGCTTTCTTT
TRBJ2-3,TRBV20-1,-,few,CSARDGGSGDTQYF,TGCAGTGCTAGAGACGGTGGGAGCGGGGATACGCAGTATTTT
TRBJ2-2,TRBV3-1,TRBD1,-,CASSQAGQGRAGELFF,TGTGCCAGCAGCCAAGCAGGACAGGGGCGAGCCGGGGAGCTGTTTTTT
TRBJ2-7,TRBV4-3,-,-,CASSQVYGYYEQYF,TGCGCCAGCAGCCAAGTTTACGGTTACTACGAGCAGTACTTC
TRBJ2-1,TRBV11-3,TRBD2,-,CASSRTSGSLNEQFF,TGTGCCAGCAGTCGGACTAGCGGGAGCCTCAATGAGCAGTTCTTC
TRBJ1-5,TRBV15,TRBD1,few,CATSRLVTGENQPQHF,TGTGCCACCAGCAGATTGGTTACAGGGGAAAATCAGCCCCAGCATTTT
TRBJ1-2,TRBV3-1,TRBD1,-,CASSIPGTGGFGYTF,TGTGCCAGCAGCATACCCGGGACAGGGGGGTTTGGCTACACCTTC
TRBJ1-2,TRBV6-1,-,few,CASSEILSRVHGYTF,TGTGCCAGCAGTGAAATTTTATCCAGGGTCCATGGCTACACCTTC
TRBJ2-1,TRBV5-5,TRBD1,-,CASSKPGTGGNEQFF,TGTGCCAGCAGCAAGCCTGGGACAGGGGGCAATGAGCAGTTCTTC
TRBJ2-3,TRBV7-2,TRBD2,-,CASMGSSGGAAQYF,TGTGCCAGCATGGGATCTAGCGGGGGGGCCGCGCAGTATTTT
TRBJ1-2,TRBV29-1,-,many,CSVPTGSTNYGYTF,TGCAGCGTCCCAACAGGGTCGACTAACTATGGCTACACCTTC
TRBJ2-7,TRBV30,TRBD1,-,CAWSQTGFLDEQYF,TGTGCCTGGAGTCAGACAGGGTTTTTGGACGAGCAGTACTTC
TRBJ2-7,TRBV12-3/TRBV12-4,-,-,CASRMTAGYEQYF,TGTGCCAGCAGGATGACAGCGGGCTACGAGCAGTACTTC
TRBJ2-2,TRBV28,-,-,CASSTRGYRTGELFF,TGTGCCAGCAGCACCAGAGGGTATCGAACCGGGGAGCTGTTTTTT
TRBJ2-3,TRBV20-1,-,few,CSARQGSRTDTQYF,TGCAGTGCTAGACAAGGAAGTCGCACAGATACGCAGTATTTT